Below, 9 T cell receptor beta chains from the same sample are listed, as sequenced in a study of patients and donors after allogeneic stem cell transplantation. MiXCR was run by TCRdb on the RT-PCR reads, yielding one entry per CDR3 protein. In the table there are about a million distinct CDR3 sequences, roughly 18% of which are singletons. The sample was blood, either unsorted or a sorted T cell fraction (not recorded which). The source is a human donor who was either an allogeneic HSCT recipient or a stem cell or donor lymphocyte infusion donor (not recorded which). It is not recorded whose cells these are; they may come from a transplant donor.

The rearrangement joins TRBV4-1 to TRBJ2-1; 8 bases are a match to TRBD1. The CDR3 has 12 residues. V was pared by 5 bases and J by 8 bases, with 2 bases of the junction left unmatched. CDR1 and CDR2 (germline): MGHRA, YSYEKL. CDR3 protein: CASSGTGDEQFF. CDR3 in DNA: TGCGCCAGCAGCGGGACAGGCGATGAGCAGTTCTTC.

This clonotype appeared many times. The chain has TRBV29-1 and TRBJ2-1; D may be TRBD1 (5 bases). The germline gives CDR1 SQVTM, CDR2 ANQGSEA. This CDR3 has 12 residues. Trimming shortened V by 6 bases and J by 5 bases, and 11 bases separated the two germline ends. The CDR3, as DNA: TGCAGCGTATCCTTGACAGACAATGAGCAGTTCTTC. It is translated as CSVSLTDNEQFF.

The sample holds a few counts of this clonotype. V usage is TRBV24-1 and J usage is TRBJ2-5; 10 bases match TRBD2. The CDR3 spans 16 residues. J lost 5 bases, V lost 4 bases, and 9 bases had no gene match. From germline, CDR1 is KGHDR and CDR2 SFDVKD. The CDR3 nucleotides read TGTGCCACCAGTGAGTCTAGCGGGAGAGAATATGAGACCCAGTACTTC. Its protein is CATSESSGREYETQYF.

The chain couples TRBV25-1 to TRBJ2-3; maybe TRBD2 (5 bases). This CDR3 has 13 amino acids. Germline V gene data show CDR1 as MGHDK and CDR2 as SYGVNS. The V and J ends lost 3 bases and 4 bases respectively, with 8 bases between them. The CDR3 sequence is CASSDAGSDTQYF. In DNA, the CDR3 is TGTGCCAGCAGTGATGCGGGTTCAGATACGCAGTATTTT.

This clonotype has more than one count but fewer than ten. The rearrangement joins TRBV18 to TRBJ2-1; D is unclear. The V end was cut by 0 bases, the J end by 7 bases, with 7 bases between. The CDR3 runs 13 residues. CDR1 is KGHSH, CDR2 LQKENI, per germline. DNA of the CDR3: TGTGCCAGCTCACCACCCTTAAGGAATGAGCAGTTCTTC. Translating it yields CASSPPLRNEQFF.

This clonotype was observed at least ten times. The chain combines TRBV25-1 with TRBJ1-1; D call uncertain. The germline V and J ends were trimmed by 4 bases and 5 bases, with 8 bases remaining between them. CDR3 length: 12 residues. CDR1 and CDR2 (germline): MGHDK, SYGVNS. The CDR3 sequence: CASSASRTEAFF. As DNA, the CDR3 is TGTGCCAGCAGTGCGAGTCGGACTGAAGCTTTCTTT.

This clonotype has more than one count but fewer than ten. The chain recombines TRBV12-3 or TRBV12-4 with TRBJ1-3; 8 positions agree with TRBD1. This CDR3 comprises 16 residues. Trimming took 6 bases from V and 0 from J; bases not matched to a gene: 7. DNA of the CDR3: TGTGCCAGCAGATGGGACAGGCCCCTCTCTGGAAACACCATATATTTT. This codes for CASRWDRPLSGNTIYF.

The chain uses TRBV3-1 and TRBJ2-2; 7 bases are a match to TRBD1. This CDR3 spans 16 amino acids. J lost 1 base, V lost 4 bases, and 6 bases had no gene match. Germline values: CDR1 LGHDT, CDR2 YNNKEL (reference sequence). CDR3 sequence reads: CASSRGTVLNTGELFF. The CDR3 bases are TGTGCCAGCAGCCGAGGGACAGTCCTGAACACCGGGGAGCTGTTTTTT.

In its sample, this clonotype was seen a few times. V usage is TRBV9 and J usage is TRBJ2-5; TRBD1 might be the D (6 bases). The V end was cut by 3 bases, the J end by 2 bases, with 14 bases between. Germline values: CDR1 SGDLS, CDR2 YYNGEE. The CDR3 length is 15 residues. The CDR3 DNA reads TGTGCCAGCAGCGCCGCAAACAGGGATCAAGAGACCCAGTACTTC. This gives the protein CASSAANRDQETQYF.